The table lists the clone carrying this T cell receptor (beta chain) with many counts. Its target is not known. RNA transcripts provided the source from which TCR beta CDR3 regions were amplified. HTBI primers were employed in a first-round RT-PCR of the TCR CDR3. TCRdb independently ran MiXCR on the multiplex PCR reads; one entry per CDR3 protein. Here the sample spans about 690,000 distinct CDR3 sequences, approximately 15% being singletons. The study excluded patients with uncontrolled infection, other autoimmune disease, pregnancy or lactation. The PBMCs were sourced from fresh peripheral blood (about 9.6 ml). This record comes from a study of T cells in Graves' hyperthyroidism and ophthalmopathy. General observations from the study: Separation of ophthalmopathy from stable hyperthyroidism was achieved by a 13 V-J model.

The germline CDR1 and CDR2 sequences are SGHAT and FQNNGV. V lost 1 base and J 0 bases, leaving 16 bases between the germline ends. The CDR3 sequence is 18 residues long. The sequence was obtained from a man in his fifties or sixties with Graves' hyperthyroidism. The rearrangement joins TRBV11-2 to TRBJ2-1; the D is unclear. Sequencing used blood. The CDR3 sequence is CASSLGKIIAVSYNEQFF. The CDR3 region has the DNA TGTGCCAGCAGCTTAGGCAAAATCATAGCAGTCTCCTACAATGAGCAGTTCTTC.